Listed here is a single T cell receptor (beta chain). Sequencing used immunoSEQ multiplex PCR; TCRdb keeps in-frame clones, though not all of them. Among 350,000 to 450,000 clones listed, 89% were seen once. Germline CDR1 reads SQVTM; CDR2 reads ANQGSEA. V was shortened by 7 bases and J by 1 base, with 7 bases between the two germline ends. The CDR3 runs 11 residues. This record comes from a study of blood T cell repertoires in COVID-19. The sequenced material came from peripheral blood. V usage is TRBV29-1 and J usage is TRBJ1-2; D is possibly TRBD1 (5 bases). This clonotype was obtained from a woman in her thirties or forties with COVID-19, enrolled during active disease. Here the CDR3 reads CSADSNYGYTF. In nucleotides, the CDR3 is TGCAGCGCTGACAGTAACTATGGCTACACCTTC. The whole variable domain, filled in from reference TRBV29-1 and TRBJ1-2, reads SAVISQKPSRDICQRGTSLTIQCQVDSQVTMMFWYRQQPGQSLTLIATANQGSEATYESGFVIDKFPISRPNLTFSTLTVSNMSPEDSSIYLCSADSNYGYTFGSGTRLTVV.